The 21 T cell receptor beta chains reported below all come from one sample, sequenced in a study of OX40 agonist ivuxolimab in advanced cancers. Some clones are missing from TCRdb's copy, which holds only in-frame ones; the method was immunoSEQ multiplex PCR. The table has roughly 100,000 clones, 85% to 90% seen once. The sequencing here drew on CD4+ or CD8+ T cells sorted from blood, taken in a trial of the OX40 agonist ivuxolimab. All receptors come from an adult with an advanced solid tumor such as melanoma, head and neck, liver or kidney cancer.

CDR3 nucleotides: TGCGCCAGCAGCTTGGGAGAGTTCGGGCTAGCGGGCTACAATGAGCAGTTCTTC. The encoded protein is CASSLGEFGLAGYNEQFF. V is TRBV5-1 and J is TRBJ2-1; 8 bases align to TRBD2. V lost 0 bases and J lost 3; bases outside the gene matches: 11. CDR1 is SGHRS, CDR2 YFSETQ, per germline. This CDR3 spans 18 amino acids.

The genes are TRBV11-3 and TRBJ2-6; unclear D gene. The V end lost 5 bases, the J end lost 0 bases, and 17 bases lay between the germline ends. CDR1 SGHNT and CDR2 YENEEA come from the germline V gene. The CDR3 loop spans 18 amino acids. The DNA of the CDR3 is TGTGCCAGCAGCACCTACGAGCGTCTTCTCTCTGGGGCCAACGTCCTGACTTTC. Residues: CASSTYERLLSGANVLTF.

The chain carries TRBV18 and TRBJ2-7, with 8 positions matching TRBD2. Germline V CDR1 and CDR2: KGHSH, LQKENI. V lost 4 bases to trimming and J lost 5 bases; unmatched junction nucleotides: 4. The CDR3 consists of 13 residues. CDR3 loop: CASSRGAGDEQYF. The DNA of the CDR3 is TGTGCCAGCTCACGGGGAGCGGGAGACGAGCAGTACTTC.

The CDR3 DNA reads TGTGCCTGGAATATCAGACTAGCGCACTCCTACGAGCAGTACTTC. Encoded protein: CAWNIRLAHSYEQYF. The chain employs TRBV30 and TRBJ2-7; 8 nucleotides match TRBD2. V trimming: 4 bases; J trimming: 0 bases; junction bases outside the gene matches: 8. Germline CDR1 is GTSNPN and CDR2 is SVGIG (reference sequence). The CDR3 runs to 15 residues.

J is TRBJ2-1 and V is TRBV7-3, with TRBD2 identical over 14 bases. The germline CDR1 and CDR2 sequences are SGHTA and FQGTGA. With 3 bases clipped from V and 4 bases from J, the junction kept 11 bases outside the gene matches. The CDR3 covers 19 residues. The CDR3 region is CASSLDREGLAGEYNEQFF. In nucleotides, the CDR3 is TGTGCCAGCAGCTTGGACAGGGAGGGACTAGCGGGGGAGTACAATGAGCAGTTCTTC. Using reference TRBV7-3 and TRBJ2-1 for the parts outside the CDR3, the full variable domain is GAGVSQTPSNKVTEKGKYVELRCDPISGHTALYWYRQSLGQGPEFLIYFQGTGAADDSGLPNDRFFAVRPEGSVSTLKIQRTERGDSAVYLCASSLDREGLAGEYNEQFFGPGTRLTVL.

The chain combines TRBV6-5 with TRBJ2-5, with 11 bases that match TRBD1. Germline V gene sequence: CDR1 MNHEY, CDR2 SVGAGI. Germline trimming cut 5 bases from V and 5 bases from J; bases unmatched to any gene: 7. The CDR3 length is 15 residues. CDR3 DNA: TGTGCCAGCAGTCCCGGACAGGGGGCAGAGGAGACCCAGTACTTC. It yields the protein CASSPGQGAEETQYF.

The table lists this clone with a count of one. V and J are TRBV5-1 and TRBJ1-6; possible D gene TRBD1, 5 bases. Germline values: CDR1 SGHRS, CDR2 YFSETQ. V lost 3 bases and J 0 bases, leaving 10 bases between the germline ends. There are 16 residues in the CDR3. This chain's CDR3 is CASSSGGSSYNSPLHF. As DNA, the CDR3 is TGCGCCAGCAGCTCCGGGGGGAGCTCCTATAATTCACCCCTCCACTTT.

This clone was counted a single time. V is TRBV18 and J is TRBJ2-1, with 8 bases identical to TRBD2. Germline V gives CDR1 KGHSH, CDR2 LQKENI. CDR3 length: 15 residues. V trimming: 5 bases; J trimming: 6 bases; junction bases outside the gene matches: 9. CDR3 nucleotide sequence: TGTGCCAGCTCATCCGGCAGCGGGGGAATCAATGAGCAGTTCTTC. It specifies CASSSGSGGINEQFF.

The rearrangement joins TRBV7-2 to TRBJ2-1, with 7 bases lining up with TRBD2. V lost 11 bases to trimming and J lost 8 bases; unmatched junction nucleotides: 12. The germline CDR1 and CDR2 sequences are SGHTA and FQGNSA. The CDR3 contains 13 residues. The CDR3 sequence: CASLSGTGYEQFF. As DNA, the CDR3 is TGTGCCTCCCTAAGCGGGACTGGCTATGAGCAGTTCTTC.

The chain links TRBV2 to TRBJ1-1, with TRBD1 identical over 7 bases. This CDR3 contains 13 residues. The germline gives CDR1 SNHLY, CDR2 FYNNEI. The V gene end was trimmed by 4 bases and the J gene end by 1 base; junction bases not matched to a gene: 0. The CDR3 DNA is TGTGCCAGCAGTGGACAGGGGAACACTGAAGCTTTCTTT. Amino acid sequence: CASSGQGNTEAFF.

This chain links TRBV9 with TRBJ2-7; no reliable D call. Germline CDR1 is SGDLS and CDR2 is YYNGEE. Deletions cut 4 bases from V and 2 bases from J, with 19 bases between. The length of the CDR3 is 16 residues. The CDR3 spells CASSPRGPGVAYEQYF. CDR3 coding DNA: TGTGCCAGCAGCCCCCGCGGCCCGGGCGTCGCCTACGAGCAGTACTTC.

This chain uses TRBV11-3 with TRBJ1-1; 7 nucleotides match TRBD1. Looked up from germline, CDR1 is SGHNT and CDR2 is YENEEA. Trimming at V came to 1 base and at J to 3 bases, leaving 11 bases not matched to a gene. The CDR3 consists of 17 residues. The CDR3 reads CASSLGDRARTDTEAFF. CDR3 nucleotide sequence: TGTGCCAGCAGCTTAGGAGACAGGGCGAGAACTGACACTGAAGCTTTCTTT.

A note on this clone: The junction and the germline gene differ at one end; a read error may be behind it. The chain is built from TRBV19 and TRBJ2-7; 8 bases match TRBD2. The CDR3 is 17 amino acids. Germline-derived CDR1 and CDR2 are LNHDA and SQIVND (reference sequence). CDR3 in amino acids: CASSIILAAYEPYEQCF. The CDR3 bases are TGTGCCAGTAGTATTATACTAGCGGCTTACGAACCCTACGAGCAGTGCTTC.

The rearrangement links TRBV30 to TRBJ1-2; D possibly corresponds to TRBD1 (6 bases). The CDR3 is made up of 15 amino acids. With 2 bases removed from V and 3 bases from J, the gap between germline ends came to 16 bases. CDR1 and CDR2 (germline): GTSNPN, SVGIG (reference sequence). CDR3 region: CAWSSDFGQYYGYTF. For the CDR3, the DNA is TGTGCCTGGAGTTCGGACTTCGGACAGTACTATGGCTACACCTTC.

This chain uses TRBV6-5 with TRBJ2-7, with 7 bases that match TRBD1. There are 15 residues in the CDR3. The V gene's germline CDR1 is MNHEY and CDR2 SVGAGI. The J segment lost 1 base and the V segment lost 7 bases, leaving 10 bases of the junction unmatched. The CDR3 sequence: CASTSDRAVSYEQYF. In DNA form, the CDR3 reads TGTGCCAGCACCTCTGACAGGGCAGTTTCCTACGAGCAGTACTTC.

This clone was picked up a small number of times. The gene calls are TRBV11-1 and TRBJ1-1; D ambiguous. Germline V CDR1 and CDR2: SGHAT, FQDESV (reference sequence). The CDR3 contains 12 residues. Trimming stripped 3 bases from V and 7 bases from J, with 9 bases between. The CDR3 coding sequence is TGTGCCAGCAGCTTGAATCGGGGTGAAGCTTTCTTT. It encodes CASSLNRGEAFF.

The V call is TRBV14, the J call TRBJ2-1; TRBD2 matches 8 bases. The germline gives CDR1 SGHDN, CDR2 FVKESK. The ends lost 4 bases at V and 4 bases at J; junction bases unmatched: 6. This CDR3 is 15 amino acids long. The CDR3 protein is CASSLISGMYNEQFF. Here the CDR3 DNA reads TGTGCCAGCAGCCTAATTAGCGGGATGTACAATGAGCAGTTCTTC.

The rearrangement links TRBV9 to TRBJ2-3, with D maybe TRBD1 (5 bases). Germline V gene sequence: CDR1 SGDLS, CDR2 YYNGEE. The V end was cut by 4 bases, the J end by 0 bases, with 12 bases between. The CDR3 covers 15 residues. The CDR3 loop is CASSPSGFSTDTQYF. The CDR3 DNA reads TGTGCCAGCAGCCCCTCAGGGTTTAGCACAGATACGCAGTATTTT.

This clone was counted a few times. This sample includes further DNA sequences coding for the same CDR3. This chain links TRBV30 with TRBJ1-5, with 8 positions matching TRBD1. There are 13 residues in the CDR3. Germline assignment: CDR1 GTSNPN and CDR2 SVGIG (reference sequence). J was trimmed by 6 bases and V by 2 bases; bases with no gene match: 3. CDR3 nucleotides: TGTGCCTGGAGTCTCAGGGGGCTTCAGCCCCAGCATTTT. As protein: CAWSLRGLQPQHF.

The genes are TRBV30 and TRBJ1-2, with a possible D match to TRBD1 (6 bases). Germline CDR1 and CDR2: GTSNPN and SVGIG (reference sequence). The V gene lost 4 bases and the J gene lost 5 bases, with 8 bases spanning the gap. This CDR3 comprises 11 residues. The CDR3 reads CAWTTGYGYTF. The DNA for the CDR3 is TGTGCCTGGACGACAGGATATGGCTACACCTTC. The full variable domain, in which reference TRBV30 and TRBJ1-2 provide the parts outside the CDR3, is SQTIHQWPATLVQPVGSPLSLECTVEGTSNPNLYWYRQAAGRGLQLLFYSVGIGQISSEVPQNLSASRPQDRQFILSSKKLLLSDSGFYLCAWTTGYGYTFGSGTRLTVV.

The V gene is TRBV18, the J gene TRBJ2-7, with D possibly being TRBD1 or TRBD2 (6 bases each). Germline CDR1 is KGHSH and CDR2 is LQKENI. The V gene lost 11 bases and the J gene lost 2 bases, with 10 bases spanning the gap. CDR3 size: 11 residues. CDR3 region: CAWGDTYEQYF. CDR3 bases: TGTGCCTGGGGGGACACCTACGAGCAGTACTTC.